Listed here are 10 T cell receptor beta chains from one sample, sequenced in a study of blood T cell repertoires in COVID-19. Sequencing used immunoSEQ multiplex PCR; TCRdb keeps in-frame clones, though not all of them. There are about 110,000 clones in the sample; about 80% occur only once, and about 3.8% lies in the top ten. Sequencing was performed on peripheral blood. These TCRs come from an elderly woman with acute or convalescent COVID-19.

The chain joins TRBV2 to TRBJ2-7; the match to TRBD1 covers 9 bases. Germline V gene sequence: CDR1 SNHLY, CDR2 FYNNEI. V shed 11 bases and J 6 bases; nucleotides not matched to a gene: 5. There are 11 residues in the CDR3. The CDR3 here is CALGQGFEQYF. The CDR3 nucleotides are TGTGCCCTGGGACAGGGCTTCGAGCAGTACTTC.

The rearrangement links TRBV2 to TRBJ2-1; TRBD2 aligns across 15 bases. The CDR3 loop spans 16 amino acids. Germline values: CDR1 SNHLY, CDR2 FYNNEI. J was trimmed by 6 bases and V by 10 bases; bases with no gene match: 10. DNA for the CDR3: TGTGCCATCACCCTGAGGACTAGCGGGAGGGGCAATGAGCAGTTCTTC. Translation: CAITLRTSGRGNEQFF.

The chain recombines TRBV7-2 with TRBJ2-4, with TRBD1 matching 8 bases. Losses at the gene ends were 5 bases for V and 1 base for J; bases not matched to a gene: 10. Per the germline V gene, CDR1 is SGHTA and CDR2 is FQGNSA. The CDR3 sequence is 17 residues long. The CDR3 loop is CASSRDTTGGAKNIQYF. The CDR3 DNA reads as TGTGCCAGCAGCCGCGACACCACAGGGGGGGCCAAAAACATTCAGTACTTC.

The chain couples TRBV18 to TRBJ2-5, with a possible D match to TRBD2 (6 bases). Trimming cost V 1 base and J 5 bases, with 14 bases left between them. The germline gives CDR1 KGHSH, CDR2 LQKENI. CDR3 size: 15 residues. CDR3 coding DNA: TGTGCCAGCTCACCACGCTCCGGGGCGGGGGAGACCCAGTACTTC. Its translation is CASSPRSGAGETQYF.

The chain links TRBV5-4 to TRBJ2-3; 11 nucleotides line up with TRBD2. The CDR3 runs to 18 residues. After removal of 4 bases from V and 6 bases from J, the junction contained 16 bases not matched to a gene. Germline CDR1 SGHNT, CDR2 YYREEE (reference sequence). Here the CDR3 reads CASSLELSGGAGMDTQYF. CDR3 nucleotide sequence: TGTGCCAGCAGCCTTGAACTTAGCGGGGGGGCTGGTATGGATACGCAGTATTTT.

The chain uses TRBV19 and TRBJ2-1; 10 positions match TRBD1. V trimming: 4 bases; J trimming: 6 bases; junction bases outside the gene matches: 12. The germline V gene has CDR1 LNHDA and CDR2 SQIVND (reference sequence). This CDR3 region has 17 residues. As DNA, the CDR3 is TGTGCCAGTAGTACCCTCCCCCGACAGGGGGCGACCAATGAGCAGTTCTTC. This sequence encodes CASSTLPRQGATNEQFF.

This clone was observed a single time. The rearrangement uses TRBV11-3 and TRBJ2-5; tentatively, D is TRBD1 (6 bases). CDR1 is SGHNT and CDR2 is YENEEA in the germline V gene. Trimming left V 4 bases short and J 2 bases short, with 14 bases between. This CDR3 has 15 amino acids. The DNA for the CDR3 is TGTGCCAGCAGCTCTTCCCAGGGGCGACAAGAGACCCAGTACTTC. Protein sequence: CASSSSQGRQETQYF.

This clone came up a few times. The CDR3 nucleotides read TGTGCCAGTCTCCCAGACATTACAGGGACCTATGGCTACACCTTC. Amino acid sequence: CASLPDITGTYGYTF. The rearrangement joins TRBV6-5 to TRBJ1-2, with D possibly matching TRBD1 (6 bases). CDR1 MNHEY and CDR2 SVGAGI come from the germline V gene. V was pared by 9 bases and J by 4 bases, with 21 bases between. The CDR3 extends over 15 amino acids.

This clone was picked up one time. The chain is built from TRBV19 and TRBJ2-2, with D perhaps matching TRBD2 (6 bases). This CDR3 has 15 residues. Germline V gives CDR1 LNHDA, CDR2 SQIVND (reference sequence). Trimming stripped 6 bases from V and 2 bases from J, with 13 bases between. CDR3 amino acids: CASSRMGLNTGELFF. The CDR3 nucleotides read TGTGCCAGTAGCCGGATGGGACTCAACACCGGGGAGCTGTTTTTT.

V gene TRBV6-5 combines with J gene TRBJ1-2; D is possibly TRBD1 (5 bases). Trimming removed 7 bases at V and 6 bases at J, with 18 bases between. The germline V gene encodes CDR1 MNHEY and CDR2 SVGAGI. The CDR3 is made up of 14 amino acids. The CDR3 coding sequence is TGTGCCAGCAATCCTTCCCAGGGTACCGATGGCTACACCTTC. This translates into CASNPSQGTDGYTF.